This TCR beta chain was sequenced for a study of CD8+CD57+ T cells in acquired aplastic anemia. Findings of the study overall: Found in both controls and patients were twenty-nine CD8+ CDR3 sequences.

Genomic DNA, the template, was used for profiling of the TCR beta VDJ and CDR3. TCRdb redid the calling of the reads with MiXCR, one entry per CDR3 protein. The repertoire holds 250,000 to 300,000 distinct CDR3 sequences, with approximately 56% as singletons. Turning to this clonotype: Its antigen is not known.

Germline assignment: CDR1 SEHNR and CDR2 FQNEAQ (reference sequence). The J segment lost 9 bases and the V segment lost 7 bases, leaving 11 bases of the junction unmatched. The CDR3 loop spans 15 amino acids. The sequence was collected from a human donor with severe aplastic anemia or a healthy control (not recorded which). The chain combines TRBV7-9 with TRBJ1-6; 8 bases agree with TRBD1. The sequenced sample consisted of sorted CD4+, CD8+, or CD8+CD57+ T cells (not recorded which) from PBMCs. CDR3 amino acids: CASTGVTGAFSPLHF. Here the CDR3 DNA reads TGTGCCAGCACTGGAGTGACAGGGGCCTTTTCACCCCTCCACTTT.